These 10 T cell receptor beta chains were all obtained from the same sample, sequenced in a study of PD-1 blockade in classical Hodgkin lymphoma. Profiled with immunoSEQ multiplex PCR; TCRdb holds only in-frame clones, not every one. This sample has some 96,000 clones; around 90% occur once, and the top ten carry roughly 3%. Each patient's relapse followed autologous stem cell transplantation, and brentuximab vedotin exposure varied. The sample here was peripheral blood mononuclear cells (PBMCs), taken at baseline. The receptors come from a human donor with classical Hodgkin lymphoma.

Here the CDR3 reads CASLAQPEDEQYF. CDR3 DNA: TGTGCCAGTTTAGCGCAACCGGAGGACGAGCAGTACTTC. The gene calls are TRBV2 and TRBJ2-7; possible D gene TRBD2, 5 bases. Germline V gene sequence: CDR1 SNHLY, CDR2 FYNNEI. Trimming took 9 bases from V and 5 from J, leaving 17 bases between them. The CDR3 is 13 residues long.

The chain has TRBV7-9 and TRBJ2-7; D is ambiguous. This CDR3 is 13 amino acids long. Germline CDR1 and CDR2: SEHNR and FQNEAQ (reference sequence). The germline V and J ends were trimmed by 7 bases and 2 bases, with 12 bases remaining between them. This chain's CDR3 is CASTNPLTYEQYF. The CDR3 DNA sequence: TGTGCCAGCACCAACCCCCTTACCTACGAGCAGTACTTC.

The rearrangement joins TRBV5-1 to TRBJ1-3; 8 nucleotides agree with TRBD1. The CDR3 covers 16 residues. Germline CDR1 is SGHRS and CDR2 is YFSETQ. The junction had 9 bases not matched to a gene; V was cut back by 1 base and J by 6 bases. CDR3 sequence: CASSLKTGAPENTIYF. For the CDR3, the DNA is TGCGCCAGCAGCTTGAAGACAGGGGCCCCGGAAAACACCATATATTTT.

The J gene is TRBJ2-2, the V gene TRBV11-3; 11 bases line up with TRBD2. With 1 base clipped from V and 0 bases from J, the junction kept 7 bases outside the gene matches. There are 19 residues in the CDR3. Germline V gene lookup returns CDR1 SGHNT and CDR2 YENEEA. The CDR3 nucleotides are TGTGCCAGCAGCTTAGGAACTAGCGGGAGTCAGACGAACACCGGGGAGCTGTTTTTT. Protein: CASSLGTSGSQTNTGELFF. Full variable domain (remainder filled in from reference TRBV11-3 and TRBJ2-2): EAGVVQSPRYKIIEKKQPVAFWCNPISGHNTLYWYLQNLGQGPELLIRYENEEAVDDSQLPKDRFSAERLKGVDSTLKIQPAELGDSAVYLCASSLGTSGSQTNTGELFFGEGSRLTVL.

The CDR3 region is CSVVSMDPIPNEQYF. In DNA form, the CDR3 reads TGCAGCGTTGTTTCCATGGATCCGATTCCGAACGAGCAGTACTTC. The V call is TRBV29-1, the J call TRBJ2-7; the D is unclear. CDR1 is SQVTM and CDR2 is ANQGSEA in the germline V gene. V lost 4 bases and J 5 bases, leaving 21 bases between the germline ends. The CDR3 is made up of 15 amino acids.

The chain employs TRBV28 and TRBJ2-5, with D hard to call. Trimming pared 7 bases from V and 2 bases from J, leaving 11 bases between. The CDR3 loop spans 13 amino acids. Germline values: CDR1 MDHEN, CDR2 SYDVKM. DNA for the CDR3: TGTGCCAGCACCCTCGGGCCGCAAGAGACCCAGTACTTC. It encodes CASTLGPQETQYF.

J is TRBJ2-2 and V is TRBV6-6, with 11 bases lining up with TRBD2. The CDR3 consists of 16 residues. The V segment lost 6 bases and the J segment 5 bases; nucleotides outside the gene matches: 8. Germline CDR1 reads MNHNY; CDR2 reads SVGAGI (reference sequence). The CDR3 DNA is TGTGCCAGCAGCCGGACTAGCGGGCGTAAAACCGGGGAGCTGTTTTTT. Translating it yields CASSRTSGRKTGELFF.

This rearrangement joins TRBV9 to TRBJ2-3; no clear D gene. This CDR3 spans 14 amino acids. CDR1 SGDLS and CDR2 YYNGEE come from the germline V gene. V was pared by 6 bases and J by 1 base, with 12 bases between. The CDR3 region has the DNA TGTGCCAGCATGGCTACTTCCGGCACAGATACGCAGTATTTT. This codes for CASMATSGTDTQYF.

The chain joins TRBV7-9 to TRBJ1-2, with unresolved D. In germline, CDR1 is SEHNR, CDR2 FQNEAQ (reference sequence). Trimming cost V 7 bases and J 3 bases, with 9 bases left between them. CDR3 size: 12 residues. The CDR3 DNA follows: TGTGCCAGCACCGAAGCAGACTATGGCTACACCTTC. Its protein product is CASTEADYGYTF.

This chain connects TRBV19 to TRBJ2-7, with 7 bases identical to TRBD1. The CDR3 extends over 16 amino acids. J lost 0 bases, V lost 3 bases, and 8 bases had no gene match. Germline loops: CDR1 LNHDA, CDR2 SQIVND (reference sequence). CDR3 loop: CASSIPTAGGSYEQYF. For the CDR3, the DNA is TGTGCCAGTAGTATCCCAACGGCAGGGGGCTCCTACGAGCAGTACTTC.